The source of this TCR beta chain is a study of identical twins. Broader study findings: Twin pairs' shared out-of-frame alpha sequences were enriched in low generation probability.

A universal primer site was incorporated via template switching, and the cDNA contained unique molecular identifiers. TCRdb re-called the 5' RACE reads through MiXCR, storing one row per CDR3 protein. The table records fewer than 250,000 distinct CDR3 sequences, 7.5% of them present only once. Worth noting for this clonotype: Its specificity is unknown.

CDR1 and CDR2 from the germline V gene are LGHDT and YNNKEL (reference sequence). The V end lost 11 bases, the J end lost 4 bases, and 28 bases lay between the germline ends. This CDR3 comprises 17 residues. Separately, the same data were catalogued under a study of yellow fever vaccine responses in identical twins.

This TCR derives from a woman between 18 and 29 years old in good health. This chain connects TRBV3-1 to TRBJ2-3; weak D call: TRBD1 (5 bases). Material for sequencing was CD8+ T cells sorted from blood. The CDR3 sequence is CACTKGVGLVGSDTQYF. The CDR3 region has the DNA TGTGCCTGCACCAAAGGGGTTGGTCTAGTCGGCTCAGATACGCAGTATTTT.